This T cell receptor (beta chain) was sequenced for a study of blood T cell repertoires in COVID-19. Across the whole study: The analysed material was cDNA or gDNA that came from T cells, B-cell-depleted T cells, or PBMCs.

Germline CDR1 reads MDHEN; CDR2 reads SYDVKM. V lost 1 base and J lost 4; bases outside the gene matches: 4. The CDR3 has 14 amino acids. The data were produced by immunoSEQ multiplex PCR, yet TCRdb's version contains in-frame clones alone and is incomplete. The sample consists of a few hundred thousand clones, roughly nine tenths of them appearing once. Participants were aged about 18 to 90 years, lived in some 23 US areas, and enrolled virtually. The V call is TRBV28, the J call TRBJ2-7, with 7 bases aligning to TRBD2. The receptor's source is a human donor in a cohort exposed to, infected with or recovered from COVID-19 (not recorded which). The donor label of this sample is uncertain. The sequencing input was PBMCs or T cells enriched from blood (not recorded which). The CDR3 loop is CASSLFRRGYEQYF. CDR3 DNA: TGTGCCAGCAGTTTATTTCGGCGGGGGTACGAGCAGTACTTC.